The source of this T cell receptor (beta chain) is a study of PD-1 blockade in classical Hodgkin lymphoma. Time point indicated: cycle 4 day 1 (C4D1), after 6 weeks of nivolumab. In every patient, relapse followed autologous stem cell transplantation, while exposure to brentuximab vedotin differed. Trimming cost V 4 bases and J 4 bases, with 10 bases left between them. CDR3 length equals 13 residues. The germline V gene has CDR1 ENHRY and CDR2 SYGVKD. The method was immunoSEQ multiplex PCR; TCRdb's version includes in-frame clones alone and lacks a portion of them. This table has fewer than 55,000 clones, 60% to 80% appearing once. As to this clone: The target antigen is unknown.

Study-wide results and limits: Diminished baseline TCR diversity has been reported in newly diagnosed patients relative to healthy donors.

This TCR came from a human donor with classical Hodgkin lymphoma. This sequence joins TRBV10-3 and TRBJ2-5; D is ambiguous. The source was peripheral blood mononuclear cells (PBMCs), collected before the fourth cycle of nivolumab. The CDR3 region is CAISGDSRETQYF. The DNA of the CDR3 is TGTGCCATCAGTGGGGATAGCCGAGAGACCCAGTACTTC.